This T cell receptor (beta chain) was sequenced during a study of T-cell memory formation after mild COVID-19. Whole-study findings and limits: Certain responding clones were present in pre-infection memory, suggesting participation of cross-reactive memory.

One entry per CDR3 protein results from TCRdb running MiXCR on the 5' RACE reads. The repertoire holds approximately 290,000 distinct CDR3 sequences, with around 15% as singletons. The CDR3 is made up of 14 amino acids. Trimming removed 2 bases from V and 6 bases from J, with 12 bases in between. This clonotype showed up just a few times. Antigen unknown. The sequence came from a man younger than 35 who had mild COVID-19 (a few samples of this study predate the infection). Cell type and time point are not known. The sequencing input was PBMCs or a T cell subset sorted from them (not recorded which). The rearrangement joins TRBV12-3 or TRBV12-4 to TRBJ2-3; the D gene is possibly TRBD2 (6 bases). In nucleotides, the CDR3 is TGTGCCAGCAGTTTAACTAGCCCCTCGGATACGCAGTATTTT. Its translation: CASSLTSPSDTQYF.